Listed below are T cell receptor beta chains from one sample, sequenced in a study of blood T cell repertoires in COVID-19. Generated by immunoSEQ multiplex PCR, the TCRdb table keeps only in-frame clones and is missing some. The table has fewer than 400,000 clones, roughly 85% seen once; the top ten hold under 2%. The specimen sequenced was PBMCs or T cells enriched from blood (not recorded which). Source of these receptors: a woman younger than 45 who had been exposed to COVID-19. The CDR3 runs from the conserved cysteine through the conserved F or W. D genes are given only for firm matches. The size of a clone is reported for some rows only, either as once, few or many, or as a class for expanded clones.

V,size,D,J,length,DNA,CDR3
TRBV19,.,TRBD1,TRBJ2-2,16,TGTGCCAGTAGTATGTGGGGGACAGCATACACCGGGGAGCTGTTTTTT,CASSMWGTAYTGELFF
TRBV12-3/TRBV12-4,few,TRBD1,TRBJ2-7,13,TGTGCCAGCAGTAGGGACAGGGGCTACGAGCAGTACTTC,CASSRDRGYEQYF
TRBV12-3/TRBV12-4,.,.,TRBJ1-4,13,TGTGCCAGCAGGGCACCGGGGGATGAAAAACTGTTTTTT,CASRAPGDEKLFF
TRBV7-3,.,TRBD1,TRBJ1-2,14,TGTGCCAGCAGCTTAGAGGGGGCTCTTGGGGGCTACACCTTC,CASSLEGALGGYTF
TRBV21-1,.,.,TRBJ1-2,15,TGTGCCAGCAGCAAAGTTCCGGGGAGAATGTATGGCTACACCTTC,CASSKVPGRMYGYTF
TRBV3-1/TRBV3-2,.,TRBD1,TRBJ2-2,15,TGTGCCAGCAGCCCTACAGGGGCGATCACCGGGGAGCTGTTTTTT,CASSPTGAITGELFF
TRBV28,.,TRBD1,TRBJ1-2,15,TGTGCCAGCAGTCCCGGGACAGGGGCTTCCTATGGCTACACCTTC,CASSPGTGASYGYTF
TRBV2,once,.,TRBJ2-6,17,TGTGCCAGCAGTGCCCGAGGGGGGAGGGCTGGGGCCAACGTCCTGACTTTC,CASSARGGRAGANVLTF
TRBV5-1,.,.,TRBJ2-6,18,TGCGCCAGCAGTAATCGACGGGGGAAGTCCCCTGGGGCCAACGTCCTGACTTTC,CASSNRRGKSPGANVLTF
TRBV28,.,TRBD2,TRBJ2-5,16,TGTGCCAGCAGTTCCCTAGCGGGAGGTGATCAAGAGACCCAGTACTTC,CASSSLAGGDQETQYF